This T cell receptor beta chain originates from a study of T cells in localized non-small cell lung cancer. Germline assignment: CDR1 SGHDN and CDR2 FVKESK. With 3 bases clipped from V and 9 bases from J, the junction kept 5 bases outside the gene matches. The CDR3 spans 13 residues. Libraries were prepared by immunoSEQ multiplex PCR; TCRdb keeps only in-frame clonotypes and omits some of them. The sample consists of about 2,400 clones, about 40% of them appearing once. The source material was lung tumor tissue, sampled before any cancer treatment. This sequence joins TRBV14 and TRBJ1-5; 7 nucleotides agree with TRBD1. This sequence originates from a male donor aged 60 or older with stage II squamous cell lung carcinoma. CDR3 loop: CASSHGTAGPQHF. CDR3 nucleotide sequence: TGTGCCAGCAGCCACGGGACAGCCGGGCCCCAGCATTTT.